This T cell receptor beta chain was profiled in a study of cytomegalovirus exposure and HLA in healthy donors. Study results and limitations: Among CMV-associated TCR beta chains, most appeared HLA-restricted in a later analysis.

This CDR3 is 16 amino acids long. Germline V CDR1 and CDR2: SGHAT, FQNNGV. After removal of 5 bases from V and 5 bases from J, the junction contained 6 bases not matched to a gene. Worth noting for this clone: Its antigen is undetermined.

Primers included in the PCR were 60 Vbeta and 13 Jbeta primers. TCRdb's copy holds only in-frame clones and misses some; the assay was immunoSEQ multiplex PCR. The data hold 200,000 or so clones, with 75% to 90% observed a single time. The source of this sequence is a woman in her forties or fifties in good health and CMV-seropositive. The chain recombines TRBV11-2 with TRBJ2-5; 15 bases map to TRBD2. What was sequenced was PBMCs. CDR3 sequence (DNA): TGTGCCAGCAGCGCCCGGACTAGCGGGAGGGCGGAGACCCAGTACTTC. It is translated as CASSARTSGRAETQYF.